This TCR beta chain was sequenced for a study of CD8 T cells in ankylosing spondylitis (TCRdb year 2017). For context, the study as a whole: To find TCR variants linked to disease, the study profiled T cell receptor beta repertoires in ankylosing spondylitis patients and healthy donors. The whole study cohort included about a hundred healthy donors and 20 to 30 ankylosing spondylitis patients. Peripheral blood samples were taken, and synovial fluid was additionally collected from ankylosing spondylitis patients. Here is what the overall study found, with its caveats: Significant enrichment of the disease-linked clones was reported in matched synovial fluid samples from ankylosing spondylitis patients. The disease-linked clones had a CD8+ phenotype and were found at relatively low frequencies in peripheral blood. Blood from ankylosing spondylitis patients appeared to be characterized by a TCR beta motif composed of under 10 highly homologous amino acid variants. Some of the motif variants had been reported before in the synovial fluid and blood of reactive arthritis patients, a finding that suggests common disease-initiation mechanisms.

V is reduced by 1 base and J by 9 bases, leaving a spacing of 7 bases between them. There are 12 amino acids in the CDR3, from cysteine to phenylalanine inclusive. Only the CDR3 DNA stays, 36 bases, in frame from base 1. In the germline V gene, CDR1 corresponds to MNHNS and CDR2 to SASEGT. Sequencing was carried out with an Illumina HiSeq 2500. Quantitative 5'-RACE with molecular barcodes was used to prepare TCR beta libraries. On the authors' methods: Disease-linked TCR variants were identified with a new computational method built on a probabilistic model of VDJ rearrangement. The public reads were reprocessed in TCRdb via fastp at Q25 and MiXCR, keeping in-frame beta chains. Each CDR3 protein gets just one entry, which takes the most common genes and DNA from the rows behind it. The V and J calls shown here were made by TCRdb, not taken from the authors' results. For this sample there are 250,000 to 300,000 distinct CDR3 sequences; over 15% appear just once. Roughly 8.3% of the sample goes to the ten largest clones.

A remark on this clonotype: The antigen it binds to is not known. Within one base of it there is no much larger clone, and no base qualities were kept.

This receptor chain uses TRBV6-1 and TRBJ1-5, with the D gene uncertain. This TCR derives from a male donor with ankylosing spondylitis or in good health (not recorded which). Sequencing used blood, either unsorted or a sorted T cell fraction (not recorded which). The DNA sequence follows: TGTGCCAGCAGTGAAGTCGTGTGGCCCCAGCATTTT. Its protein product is CASSEVVWPQHF.